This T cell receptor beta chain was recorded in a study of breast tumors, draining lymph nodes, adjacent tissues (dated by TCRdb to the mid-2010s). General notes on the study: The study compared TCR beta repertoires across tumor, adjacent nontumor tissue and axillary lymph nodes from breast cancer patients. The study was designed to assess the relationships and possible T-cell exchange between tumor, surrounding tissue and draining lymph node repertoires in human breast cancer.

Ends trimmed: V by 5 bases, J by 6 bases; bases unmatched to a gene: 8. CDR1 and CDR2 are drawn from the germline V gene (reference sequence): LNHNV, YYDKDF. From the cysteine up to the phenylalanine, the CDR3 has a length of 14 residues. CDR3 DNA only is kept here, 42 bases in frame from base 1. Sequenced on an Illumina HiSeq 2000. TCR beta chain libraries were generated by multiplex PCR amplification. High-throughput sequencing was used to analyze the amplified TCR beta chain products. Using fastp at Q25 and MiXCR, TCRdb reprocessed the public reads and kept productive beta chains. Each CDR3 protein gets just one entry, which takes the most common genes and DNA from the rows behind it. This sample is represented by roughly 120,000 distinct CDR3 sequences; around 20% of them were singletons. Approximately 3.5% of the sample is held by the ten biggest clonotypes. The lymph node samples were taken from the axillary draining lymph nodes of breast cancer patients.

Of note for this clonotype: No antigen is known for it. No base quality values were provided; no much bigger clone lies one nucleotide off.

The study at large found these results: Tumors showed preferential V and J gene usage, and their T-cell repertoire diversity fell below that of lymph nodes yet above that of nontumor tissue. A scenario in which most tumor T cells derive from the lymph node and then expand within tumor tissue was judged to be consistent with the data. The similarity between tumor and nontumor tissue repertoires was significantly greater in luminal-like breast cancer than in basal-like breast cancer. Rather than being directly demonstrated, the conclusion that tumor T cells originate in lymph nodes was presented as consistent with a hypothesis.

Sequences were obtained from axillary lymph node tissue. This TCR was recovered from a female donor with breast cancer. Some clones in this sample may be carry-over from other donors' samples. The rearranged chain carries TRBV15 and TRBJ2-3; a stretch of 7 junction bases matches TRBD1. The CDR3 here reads CATSVTGVGDTQYF. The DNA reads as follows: TGTGCCACCAGCGTTACAGGGGTTGGGGATACGCAGTATTTT.